This T cell receptor beta chain was sequenced in a study of shared clonotypes between healthy human individuals. Profiling relied on immunoSEQ multiplex PCR, and the TCRdb table lists in-frame clones only, not all of them. The sample contains over a million clones, around 97% of which appear only once. Donors included only healthy HIV-negative adults lacking recent acute infections or vaccinations. The CDR3 has 14 amino acids. Per germline, CDR1 MDHEN and CDR2 SYDVKM. The V end was cut by 3 bases, the J end by 2 bases, with 11 bases between. Specimen: naive CD4+ T cells sorted from blood. Subset described: CD45RA+ positively selected. This clonotype was obtained from a man under 40 in good health. The gene calls are TRBV28 and TRBJ2-7; unclear D gene. CDR3 nucleotide sequence: TGTGCCAGCAGTTTTTCCCGCCTTGCCTACGAGCAGTACTTC. It encodes CASSFSRLAYEQYF.